The sequence of this TCR beta chain was determined in a study of cytomegalovirus exposure and HLA in healthy donors (TCRdb year 2017). As for the study more broadly: According to a later analysis, the 110 or so validation repertoires were produced on the same platform as the roughly 600 repertoires of the first cohort. The study aimed to test whether signatures of past pathogen exposure could be identified by cataloging public T cell receptors. To predict cytomegalovirus infection status, the study brought together high-throughput TCR immunosequencing, statistical association of individual TCRs with disease status, and machine learning. A separate validation cohort of 100 to 150 different subjects was used in addition to the roughly 670-subject first cohort. The full study reports these points: The study gave a list of about 150 TCR beta chains associated with cytomegalovirus. All 110 or so repertoires were used to score co-occurrence in the validation cohort in a later analysis, because that analysis had no HLA typing for the cohort. Most TCR sequences were seen in very few donors, while some public TCRs were found in many individuals. The authors suggested that the approach could potentially be generalized to other disease states and immunological phenotypes. Subsequent analysis determined that TCRs grouped into clusters in the first cohort also showed a tendency toward co-occurrence across the roughly 120 validation repertoires, and about 94% of cluster scores exceeded 0. In vitro tests confirmed that three of the cytomegalovirus-associated TCR beta chains recognize cytomegalovirus antigens. In both the original and validation cohorts, the classifier was reported to diagnose cytomegalovirus status with high specificity and sensitivity.

Donors formed part of the validation cohort, which comprised approximately 130 subjects and was distinct from the first cohort of roughly 600 subjects. The library was obtained by the immunoSEQ multiplex PCR assay. In the source study's methods: A statistical classification framework was built for diagnosing cytomegalovirus status from the catalog of TCR beta chain sequences. TCRdb holds this immuneACCESS table with in-frame rearrangements only. Some clones are missing; in checked studies, unresolved V genes explain under half, and the rest has no known cause. V, J and clone size are those of that table, while D and trimming were read from the DNA. Within this sample are about 280,000 clones, with roughly 88% of them counted one time only. The ten most abundant clones make up about 0.86% of the sample. From its cysteine to its phenylalanine, the CDR3 spans 15 amino acids. Here the CDR3 DNA is all that survives: 45 bases in frame from base 1. Reading the germline V gene gives CDR1 KGHSH and CDR2 LQKENI. For this chain, trimming is 4 bases at the V end and 4 bases at the J end, and the number of junction bases without a gene match is 8.

For this clone: Its antigen remains unidentified. No base quality values were provided; no much bigger clone lies one nucleotide off.

The TCR was taken from a woman aged 18-29 years in good health and CMV-seronegative. The source material was PBMCs. Recombination joined TRBV18 with TRBJ2-5; 8 nucleotides in the junction match TRBD2. The bases read TGTGCCAGCTCACTCAAAGCGGGAGACGGAGAGACCCAGTACTTC. Translated, this gives CASSLKAGDGETQYF.